A selection of T cell receptor beta chains follows, all from one sample in a study of shared clonotypes between healthy human individuals. Measured with immunoSEQ multiplex PCR; TCRdb has only the in-frame clones, and not every one. The data hold about 2.3 million clones, with 93% observed a single time. The material sequenced was naive CD4+ T cells from PBMCs. The origin of the receptors is a man younger than 35 in good health. Some clones in this sample may be carry-over from other donors' samples. CDR3s include the opening cysteine and the closing phenylalanine or tryptophan. The order of the fields is J gene, D gene, V gene, clone size, CDR3 DNA, CDR3 protein. D genes are given only for firm matches. Size values are once, few and many counts, or a class for expanded clones, and some rows have none.

J: TRBJ1-3; D: -; V: TRBV5-6; size: -; DNA: TGTGCCAGCTCCTCATTGGGCCGGGATGGAAACACCATATATTTT; CDR3: CASSSLGRDGNTIYF
J: TRBJ2-3; D: TRBD2; V: TRBV10-2; size: -; DNA: TGCGCCAGCAGTGAGTCGCGGGGGGGGCGAGATACGCAGTATTTT; CDR3: CASSESRGGRDTQYF
J: TRBJ2-7; D: TRBD2; V: TRBV11-2; size: -; DNA: TGTGCCAGCAGGTCAGGACTAGCGGGGTCCTACGAGCAGTACTTC; CDR3: CASRSGLAGSYEQYF
J: TRBJ2-5; D: -; V: TRBV5-8; size: -; DNA: TGTGCCAGCAGCCTGCTGGGACCTCGGGAGACCCAGTACTTC; CDR3: CASSLLGPRETQYF
J: TRBJ2-5; D: -; V: TRBV7-3; size: -; DNA: TGTGCCAGCAGCTTAGGCCCACAAGAGACCCAGTACTTC; CDR3: CASSLGPQETQYF
J: TRBJ2-3; D: TRBD2; V: TRBV2; size: -; DNA: TGTGCCAGCAGTGGGACTAGCGGGAAGGCAGATACGCAGTATTTT; CDR3: CASSGTSGKADTQYF
J: TRBJ1-3; D: -; V: TRBV18; size: -; DNA: TGTGCCAGCTCGCCTCTCTCAGCGTCTGGAAACACCATATATTTT; CDR3: CASSPLSASGNTIYF
J: TRBJ2-4; D: -; V: TRBV7-9; size: -; DNA: TGTGCCAGCAGTAGGGAAGGAGCGTCGGGAAACATTCAGTACTTC; CDR3: CASSREGASGNIQYF
J: TRBJ2-5; D: -; V: TRBV21-1; size: -; DNA: TGTGCCAGCAGCAAAGTAGACAAGAGAGAGACCCAGTACTTC; CDR3: CASSKVDKRETQYF
J: TRBJ2-7; D: -; V: TRBV11-2; size: -; DNA: TGTGCCAGCAGCTTAGCCTCCGCGGGGCCCTACGAGCAGTACTTC; CDR3: CASSLASAGPYEQYF
J: TRBJ2-3; D: TRBD1; V: TRBV5-6; size: -; DNA: TGTGCCAGCAGAAGACAGGGGGCGACCACAGATACGCAGTATTTT; CDR3: CASRRQGATTDTQYF
J: TRBJ1-1; D: TRBD1; V: TRBV5-4; size: once; DNA: TGTGCCAGCAGCTTCCGGGACAGGGGAAGCACTGAAGCTTTCTTT; CDR3: CASSFRDRGSTEAFF
J: TRBJ2-3; D: TRBD2; V: TRBV7-2; size: -; DNA: TGTGCCAGCAGCGGTGGACTAGCGGGAGAACTAGATACGCAGTATTTT; CDR3: CASSGGLAGELDTQYF
J: TRBJ2-5; D: TRBD1; V: TRBV5-1; size: -; DNA: TGCGCCAGCAGCGCGGGACAGGGACAAGAGACCCAGTACTTC; CDR3: CASSAGQGQETQYF
J: TRBJ2-3; D: -; V: TRBV5-4; size: -; DNA: TGTGCCAGCAGTAGGGCGGAAAGCACAGATACGCAGTATTTT; CDR3: CASSRAESTDTQYF
J: TRBJ2-1; D: TRBD2; V: TRBV5-4; size: -; DNA: TGTGCCAGCAGCTTAGCGGGAGGGTTTGAGCAGTTCTTC; CDR3: CASSLAGGFEQFF
J: TRBJ2-5; D: TRBD1; V: TRBV5-1; size: -; DNA: TGCGCCAGCAGCTTGGTAGGGACAGGGGAAATGGAGACCCAGTACTTC; CDR3: CASSLVGTGEMETQYF
J: TRBJ2-2; D: -; V: TRBV2; size: once; DNA: TGTGCCAGCAGTGAACCTTTCGGGAGTTCCACCGGGGAGCTGTTTTTT; CDR3: CASSEPFGSSTGELFF
J: TRBJ2-1; D: -; V: TRBV7-9; size: -; DNA: TGTGCCAGCACCACGTGGGGGAGGATGTCCTACAATGAGCAGTTCTTC; CDR3: CASTTWGRMSYNEQFF
J: TRBJ1-4; D: -; V: TRBV5-1; size: -; DNA: TGCGCCAGCAGCCCCCTTCGGCAGGGGAATGAAAAACTGTTTTTT; CDR3: CASSPLRQGNEKLFF
J: TRBJ1-2; D: -; V: TRBV19; size: -; DNA: TGTGCCAGTAGTATTCGCAGGCCCCTGATGGGCTACACCTTC; CDR3: CASSIRRPLMGYTF
J: TRBJ2-7; D: -; V: TRBV7-8; size: -; DNA: TGTGCCAGCAGCCTTGGGGGTCTGGACGAGCAGTACTTC; CDR3: CASSLGGLDEQYF
J: TRBJ2-1; D: -; V: TRBV11-2; size: -; DNA: TGTGCCAGCAGCTTAGATCGATCTCGGGCCTTTGAGCAGTTCTTC; CDR3: CASSLDRSRAFEQFF
J: TRBJ2-5; D: -; V: TRBV27; size: -; DNA: TGTGCCAGCAGTGCAGCAGGGGTCGGGACCCAGTACTTC; CDR3: CASSAAGVGTQYF
J: TRBJ2-5; D: TRBD1; V: TRBV5-1; size: -; DNA: TGCGCCAGCAGCTTGGGAGACAGGGGACAAGAGACCCAGTACTTC; CDR3: CASSLGDRGQETQYF
J: TRBJ1-1; D: -; V: TRBV5-1; size: -; DNA: TGCGCCAGCAGCTTGGGACCCGGTAACACTGAAGCTTTCTTT; CDR3: CASSLGPGNTEAFF
J: TRBJ1-2; D: -; V: TRBV13; size: -; DNA: TGTGCCAGCAGCTTAGAGGGGGGGTATGGCTACACCTTC; CDR3: CASSLEGGYGYTF
J: TRBJ2-7; D: -; V: TRBV21-1; size: -; DNA: TGTGCCAGCAGCAAAGTTGAGACAAACTACGAGCAGTACTTC; CDR3: CASSKVETNYEQYF
J: TRBJ1-4; D: -; V: TRBV18; size: -; DNA: TGTGCCAGCTCACCGTCTGAGGGGGGCTTGAGTGAAAAACTGTTTTTT; CDR3: CASSPSEGGLSEKLFF
J: TRBJ1-1; D: TRBD1; V: TRBV30; size: -; DNA: TGTGCCTGTCGGACAGGGGTAGCTTTCTTT; CDR3: CACRTGVAFF
J: TRBJ2-7; D: TRBD2; V: TRBV5-4; size: -; DNA: TGTGCCAGCAGCTTGGGGGCCTCAGCGGGAAGAGGCGAGCAGTACTTC; CDR3: CASSLGASAGRGEQYF
J: TRBJ1-5; D: -; V: TRBV9; size: -; DNA: TGTGCCAGCAGCGTATCGGGCAATCAGCCCCAGCATTTT; CDR3: CASSVSGNQPQHF
J: TRBJ1-3; D: TRBD1; V: TRBV5-1; size: -; DNA: TGCGCCAGCAGCTCTCGGACAGGCTCCCGCTCTGGAAACACCATATATTTT; CDR3: CASSSRTGSRSGNTIYF
J: TRBJ2-5; D: TRBD1; V: TRBV29-1; size: -; DNA: TGCAGCGCGGGACAGAACCAAGAGACCCAGTACTTC; CDR3: CSAGQNQETQYF
J: TRBJ2-5; D: -; V: TRBV7-8; size: -; DNA: TGTGCCAGCAGCTTAGGTCCGTTAGGTTGGACCCAGTACTTC; CDR3: CASSLGPLGWTQYF